These 24 T cell receptor beta chains came from one sample sequenced in a study of early stage breast cancer tumors. Assay: immunoSEQ multiplex PCR; the TCRdb copy retains only in-frame clones and omits some. The sample records fewer than 30,000 clones, 75% to 85% being singletons. Sequencing was performed on blood. The receptors shown here come from a person aged 60 to 70 with breast cancer.

J is TRBJ1-3 and V is TRBV19; 8 bases align to TRBD1. The V and J ends lost 5 bases and 0 bases, in that order; junction bases with no gene match: 18. The CDR3 contains 20 residues. From germline, CDR1 is LNHDA and CDR2 SQIVND (reference sequence). The CDR3 spells CASSPTGTGRIGLSGNTIYF. CDR3 coding DNA: TGTGCCAGTAGTCCGACCGGGACAGGACGGATTGGCCTCTCTGGAAACACCATATATTTT.

The CDR3: CSVGPQGEEQFF. CDR3 in DNA: TGCAGCGTTGGACCCCAGGGGGAAGAGCAGTTCTTC. The chain couples TRBV29-1 to TRBJ2-1; 7 nucleotides match TRBD1. Germline V gene sequence: CDR1 SQVTM, CDR2 ANQGSEA. This CDR3 has 12 amino acids. V was clipped by 4 bases and J by 10 bases; unmatched bases: 7.

This clone was counted a few times. The CDR3 sequence is CATSRLGQGDYYTF. CDR3 bases: TGTGCCACCAGCAGACTCGGACAGGGGGACTACTACACCTTC. J is TRBJ1-2 and V is TRBV15; TRBD1 matches at 10 bases. J was trimmed by 10 bases and V by 2 bases; bases with no gene match: 7. This CDR3 is 14 amino acids long. Germline V CDR1 and CDR2: LNHNV, YYDKDF (reference sequence).

V is TRBV6-5 and J is TRBJ1-5; 9 bases align to TRBD1. The CDR3 runs 15 residues. Per the germline V gene, CDR1 is MNHEY and CDR2 is SVGAGI. V lost 5 bases to trimming and J lost 4 bases; unmatched junction nucleotides: 6. CDR3 sequence (DNA): TGTGCCAGCAGTACGGGACAGGGACTTAATCAGCCCCAGCATTTT. It translates to CASSTGQGLNQPQHF.

The CDR3 region is CASSIAGEVGELFF. The CDR3 region has the DNA TGCGCCAGCAGCATAGCGGGAGAGGTCGGGGAGCTGTTTTTT. The V and J genes are TRBV5-1 and TRBJ2-2; 9 nucleotides match TRBD2. J gave up 7 bases and V 4 bases, and 5 bases lay outside the gene matches. CDR3 size: 14 residues. Germline assignment: CDR1 SGHRS and CDR2 YFSETQ.

A single count supports this clone. The chain uses TRBV19 and TRBJ1-2, with TRBD1 as a possible D gene (5 bases). Trimming took 7 bases from V and 5 from J, leaving 11 bases between them. Germline values: CDR1 LNHDA, CDR2 SQIVND (reference sequence). CDR3 length equals 12 residues. CDR3 sequence (DNA): TGTGCCAGTACACCAGGGAAGTATGGCTACACCTTC. This sequence encodes CASTPGKYGYTF.

This chain connects TRBV19 to TRBJ2-5; 7 bases align to TRBD2. V lost 6 bases to trimming and J lost 1 base; unmatched junction nucleotides: 2. Germline assignment: CDR1 LNHDA and CDR2 SQIVND (reference sequence). CDR3 size: 13 residues. The chain's CDR3 is CASRTSRQETQYF. CDR3 DNA: TGTGCCAGTAGGACTAGCCGCCAAGAGACCCAGTACTTC.

The chain has TRBV2 and TRBJ2-1, with D possibly matching TRBD2 (6 bases). From germline, CDR1 is SNHLY and CDR2 FYNNEI. V was clipped by 7 bases and J by 3 bases, with 16 bases between them. There are 15 residues in the CDR3. The CDR3 bases are TGTGCCAGCACAGATAGTGGTAGCGGCTACAATGAGCAGTTCTTC. This encodes CASTDSGSGYNEQFF.

This chain's CDR3 is CASSSWGRGPDTQYF. CDR3 nucleotides: TGTGCCAGCAGCTCTTGGGGGAGGGGTCCAGATACGCAGTATTTT. This chain links TRBV11-2 with TRBJ2-3; 7 nucleotides line up with TRBD2. Germline-derived CDR1 and CDR2 are SGHAT and FQNNGV. The CDR3 is made up of 15 amino acids. The junction had 8 bases not matched to a gene; V was cut back by 4 bases and J by 4 bases.

This sequence joins TRBV9 and TRBJ2-5; TRBD2 agrees at 7 bases. Looked up from germline, CDR1 is SGDLS and CDR2 is YYNGEE. The J segment lost 2 bases and the V segment lost 0 bases, leaving 4 bases of the junction unmatched. The CDR3 has 15 residues. For the CDR3, the DNA is TGTGCCAGCAGCGTAGCTAGCGGTGTGCAAGAGACCCAGTACTTC. This gives the protein CASSVASGVQETQYF.

The CDR3 DNA is TGTGCCAGCTCACCGGCGACAGCGCCCTACGAGCAGTACTTC. Its protein product is CASSPATAPYEQYF. V usage is TRBV18 and J usage is TRBJ2-7; possibly TRBD1 for D (5 bases). V dropped 3 bases and J dropped 2 bases, with 11 bases sitting between them. CDR3 length: 14 residues. Germline V gene sequence: CDR1 KGHSH, CDR2 LQKENI. Combining the CDR3 with reference TRBV18 and TRBJ2-7 gives the whole variable domain NAGVMQNPRHLVRRRGQEARLRCSPMKGHSHVYWYRQLPEEGLKFMVYLQKENIIDESGMPKERFSAEFPKEGPSILRIQQVVRGDSAAYFCASSPATAPYEQYFGPGTRLTVT.

The chain joins TRBV7-2 to TRBJ2-7, with TRBD1 identical over 10 bases. The V and J ends lost 5 bases and 6 bases, in that order; junction bases with no gene match: 10. CDR1 SGHTA and CDR2 FQGNSA come from the germline V gene. This CDR3 comprises 15 residues. CDR3 sequence: CASSPQWGTGAEQYF. Here the CDR3 DNA reads TGTGCCAGCAGCCCTCAGTGGGGGACAGGGGCCGAGCAGTACTTC.

The chain recombines TRBV15 with TRBJ1-2; the D is unclear. This CDR3 region has 14 residues. Germline CDR1 reads LNHNV; CDR2 reads YYDKDF (reference sequence). Between the trimmed V and J ends, which lost 3 bases and 7 bases, there was a span of 15 bases. This CDR3 is CATSSRTSGGGYTF. The CDR3 DNA is TGTGCCACCAGCAGCCGAACCTCCGGTGGTGGCTACACCTTC.

The rearrangement joins TRBV5-8 to TRBJ2-7; 11 nucleotides match TRBD1. The germline V gene encodes CDR1 SGHTS and CDR2 YDEGEE. The junction had 14 bases not matched to a gene; V was cut back by 5 bases and J by 7 bases. The CDR3 loop spans 16 amino acids. CDR3 protein: CASSSRRGQGAREQYF. CDR3 nucleotide sequence: TGTGCCAGCAGTTCACGGAGAGGACAGGGGGCGAGGGAGCAGTACTTC.

V and J are TRBV29-1 and TRBJ2-5; no reliable D call. V was shortened by 7 bases and J by 4 bases, with 13 bases between the two germline ends. The CDR3 runs 12 residues. Looked up from germline, CDR1 is SQVTM and CDR2 is ANQGSEA. CDR3 DNA sequence: TGCAGCGGAGAGAGGTCGGGAGAGACCCAGTACTTC. It translates to CSGERSGETQYF.

The count of this clone is one. This chain uses TRBV5-1 with TRBJ1-1; 7 bases align to TRBD1. The CDR3 spans 16 residues. Unmatched junction bases numbered 8, after V lost 1 base and J lost 2 bases. Germline values: CDR1 SGHRS, CDR2 YFSETQ. The CDR3 loop reads CASSLQGGPLNTEAFF. DNA for the CDR3: TGCGCCAGCAGCTTGCAGGGGGGTCCTTTAAACACTGAAGCTTTCTTT.

The rearrangement joins TRBV10-1 to TRBJ2-3; no clear D gene. CDR1 and CDR2 (germline): WNHNN, SYGVQD (reference sequence). Trimming shortened V by 3 bases and J by 3 bases, and 7 bases separated the two germline ends. The length of the CDR3 is 13 residues. In DNA, the CDR3 is TGCGCCAGCAGTGATCCGGGTACAGATACGCAGTATTTT. This encodes CASSDPGTDTQYF.

This chain joins TRBV25-1 and TRBJ2-2; 7 bases fit TRBD2. The CDR3 runs to 15 residues. Germline CDR1 and CDR2: MGHDK and SYGVNS. Unmatched junction bases numbered 5, after V lost 4 bases and J lost 3 bases. The CDR3 nucleotides read TGTGCCAGCAGTGGCGGGAGTTTGTACACCGGGGAGCTGTTTTTT. It yields the protein CASSGGSLYTGELFF.

The chain has TRBV5-1 and TRBJ1-5; 7 bases are a match to TRBD1. Germline V gives CDR1 SGHRS, CDR2 YFSETQ. CDR3 length: 16 residues. Germline trimming cut 4 bases from V and 3 bases from J; bases unmatched to any gene: 10. The CDR3 DNA follows: TGCGCCAGCAGCCCGGCCGGGACAGCCAACAATCAGCCCCAGCATTTT. Translated, it gives CASSPAGTANNQPQHF. The full variable domain, rest sourced from reference TRBV5-1 and TRBJ1-5, is KAGVTQTPRYLIKTRGQQVTLSCSPISGHRSVSWYQQTPGQGLQFLFEYFSETQRNKGNFPGRFSGRQFSNSRSEMNVSTLELGDSALYLCASSPAGTANNQPQHFGDGTRLSIL.

V is TRBV7-2 and J is TRBJ1-2; 8 bases are a match to TRBD1. Germline CDR1 SGHTA, CDR2 FQGNSA. CDR3 length: 16 residues. V lost 5 bases and J lost 0; bases outside the gene matches: 8. The CDR3 sequence: CASSIQGASANYGYTF. CDR3 DNA: TGTGCCAGCAGCATCCAGGGGGCATCAGCTAACTATGGCTACACCTTC. Together with reference TRBV7-2 and TRBJ1-2, the CDR3 gives the full variable domain: GAGVSQSPSNKVTEKGKDVELRCDPISGHTALYWYRQSLGQGLEFLIYFQGNSAPDKSGLPSDRFSAERTGGSVSTLTIQRTQQEDSAVYLCASSIQGASANYGYTFGSGTRLTVV.

The rearrangement joins TRBV5-1 to TRBJ1-2; 10 nucleotides agree with TRBD1. J lost 8 bases, V lost 3 bases, and 7 bases had no gene match. CDR1 and CDR2 (germline): SGHRS, YFSETQ. This CDR3 has 14 residues. DNA of the CDR3: TGCGCCAGCAGCTCGGGACAGGGGAGTTGGGGCTACACCTTC. This sequence encodes CASSSGQGSWGYTF. The full variable domain, with the rest looked up from reference TRBV5-1 and TRBJ1-2, is KAGVTQTPRYLIKTRGQQVTLSCSPISGHRSVSWYQQTPGQGLQFLFEYFSETQRNKGNFPGRFSGRQFSNSRSEMNVSTLELGDSALYLCASSSGQGSWGYTFGSGTRLTVV.

This clone came up a few times. The chain uses TRBV6-5 and TRBJ1-5; unclear D gene. The germline V and J ends were trimmed by 0 bases and 6 bases, with 9 bases remaining between them. Germline V lookup: CDR1 MNHEY, CDR2 SVGAGI. This CDR3 comprises 14 residues. DNA of the CDR3: TGTGCCAGCAGTTACTCGATTTTCGGTCAGCCCCAGCATTTT. Protein product: CASSYSIFGQPQHF.

This clone has just a few counts. The chain employs TRBV10-3 and TRBJ2-1, with 8 bases lining up with TRBD2. Germline V gene data show CDR1 as ENHRY and CDR2 as SYGVKD. The J segment lost 2 bases and the V segment lost 3 bases, leaving 3 bases of the junction unmatched. The CDR3 is 15 residues long. The DNA of the CDR3 is TGTGCCATCAGTGATTCGGGGGGGGCCTACAATGAGCAGTTCTTC. Translating it yields CAISDSGGAYNEQFF.

The genes are TRBV9 and TRBJ1-2; D is possibly TRBD1 (6 bases). The CDR3 runs to 13 residues. Germline V lookup: CDR1 SGDLS, CDR2 YYNGEE. V was trimmed by 3 bases and J by 4 bases, leaving 10 bases between them. The CDR3 DNA follows: TGTGCCAGCAGCGAGGTCAGGGGCTATGGCTACACCTTC. It yields the protein CASSEVRGYGYTF.